The rows below give T cell receptor beta chains drawn from one sample of a study of blood T cells in healthy people across ages. TCRdb processed the 5' RACE reads anew with MiXCR; each CDR3 protein has one entry. In the table there are about 1.8 million distinct CDR3 sequences, around 50% of which are singletons. Sequenced input: blood. Source of these receptors: a woman between 40 and 50 years old in good health. Each CDR3 is given with its conserved first and last residue. The D gene is left open where the match is weak. Expanded clones get a size class; other rows say once, few or many, or leave the size out.

V gene	J gene	D gene	clone size	CDR3 length	CDR3 DNA	CDR3 protein
TRBV12-3/TRBV12-4	TRBJ2-7	TRBD1	NA	13	TGTGCCAGCAGTCAACAGGGGGCAGGCGAGCAGTACTTC	CASSQQGAGEQYF
TRBV27	TRBJ1-2	NA	few	15	TGTGCCAGCAAAAAGGAGGACAGTACTAACTATGGCTACACCTTC	CASKKEDSTNYGYTF
TRBV7-2	TRBJ1-2	TRBD1	NA	15	TGTGCCAGCAGTCGCCCGGGACAGGCTAACTATGGCTACACCTTC	CASSRPGQANYGYTF
TRBV7-2	TRBJ1-5	NA	NA	13	TGTGCCAGCAGTTCGGACAGACATCAGCCCCAGCATTTT	CASSSDRHQPQHF
TRBV6-5	TRBJ1-2	NA	few	15	TGTGCCAGCAGTCCCCAACGAGGACAGAGGGGAGGCTACACCTTC	CASSPQRGQRGGYTF
TRBV6-2/TRBV6-3	TRBJ2-7	TRBD2	few	15	TGTGCCAGCAGTTTTAGCGGGGGGCCCACCACCGAGCAGTACTTC	CASSFSGGPTTEQYF
TRBV5-1	TRBJ2-4	NA	NA	14	TGCGCCAGCAGCTTGGGAATTAAGGGGGACATTCAGTACTTC	CASSLGIKGDIQYF
TRBV7-8	TRBJ1-1	NA	NA	14	TGTGCCAGCAGCTTAAGAGGGGGGTGGACTGAAGCTTTCTTT	CASSLRGGWTEAFF
TRBV9	TRBJ2-1	TRBD1	NA	15	TGTGCCAGCAGCGTAGAAGGGACAGGGAATAATGAGCAGTTCTTC	CASSVEGTGNNEQFF
TRBV2	TRBJ2-7	NA	NA	12	TGTGCCAGCAACCCAAAAGACTACGAGCAGTACTTC	CASNPKDYEQYF
TRBV20-1	TRBJ2-7	TRBD2	few	17	TGCAGTGCGGCGACTAGCGGGAGACTCGTAAGTTTGGACGAGCAGTACTTC	CSAATSGRLVSLDEQYF
TRBV29-1	TRBJ2-6	NA	few	15	TGCAGCGTTGGTTGGGGTTCCTCTGGGGCCAACGTCCTGACTTTC	CSVGWGSSGANVLTF
TRBV6-6	TRBJ2-1	TRBD2	NA	17	TGTGCCAGCAGTTATCCGTCTGGGACTAGCTCGGGCTATGAGCAGTTCTTC	CASSYPSGTSSGYEQFF
TRBV7-2	TRBJ1-2	NA	NA	11	TGTGCCAGCAGCCGATTCGCGGGCTACACCTTC	CASSRFAGYTF
TRBV20-1	TRBJ1-2	TRBD1	NA	13	TGCAGTGCTATCCCGGGACAGGGCTATGGCTACACCTTC	CSAIPGQGYGYTF
TRBV19	TRBJ2-3	NA	NA	16	TGTGCCAGTAATTATGGTGAGAACTACGTCTTGGATACGCAGTATTTT	CASNYGENYVLDTQYF
TRBV7-2	TRBJ2-1	TRBD2	few	16	TGTGCCAGCAGCTCCGAACTAGCGGGGGGGCCTGGTGAGCAGTTCTTC	CASSSELAGGPGEQFF
TRBV29-1	TRBJ1-2	TRBD1	NA	14	TGCAGCGTATCACAGGGGGCGCTGGTCTATGGCTACACCTTC	CSVSQGALVYGYTF
TRBV7-2	TRBJ2-5	NA	few	15	TGTGCCAGCAGCTTTCGCCGACAGTTCCAAGAGACCCAGTACTTC	CASSFRRQFQETQYF
TRBV7-3	TRBJ2-3	TRBD2	NA	17	TGTGCCAGCAGCTTAAGGACTAGCGGGGGGGCCCGAGATACGCAGTATTTT	CASSLRTSGGARDTQYF
TRBV27	TRBJ2-7	NA	NA	14	TGTGCCAGCAGAGGAGGCCGGGGATCGTGGGAGCAGTACTTC	CASRGGRGSWEQYF
TRBV5-1	TRBJ2-1	NA	NA	14	TGCGCCAGCAGCCCGGACACATGGTTCAATGAGCAGTTCTTC	CASSPDTWFNEQFF
TRBV28	TRBJ2-4	NA	few	16	TGTGCCAGCAGTTGGTTCCGTGAAGAAGCCAAAAACATTCAGTACTTC	CASSWFREEAKNIQYF
TRBV28	TRBJ2-3	NA	NA	14	TGTGCCAGCAGTCTACAGTCCCTCACAGATACGCAGTATTTT	CASSLQSLTDTQYF
TRBV7-2	TRBJ2-3	NA	few	14	TGTGCCAGCAGCTCCCAATTGGAGTTAGATACGCAGTATTTT	CASSSQLELDTQYF
TRBV15	TRBJ2-4	TRBD1	NA	15	TGTGCCACCAGCAGAGGACAGGGGACCAAAAACATTCAGTACTTC	CATSRGQGTKNIQYF
TRBV27	TRBJ1-5	NA	NA	14	TGTGCCAGCAGACCCGGACGGAGCAATCAGCCCCAGCATTTT	CASRPGRSNQPQHF
TRBV7-3	TRBJ2-1	NA	few	13	TGTGCCAGCAGCTATCAGGGGTACGGCCAGCAGTTCTTC	CASSYQGYGQQFF
TRBV2	TRBJ2-1	TRBD2	NA	14	TGTGCCAGCAGTGCCGCGCGGGGGTACAATAAGCAGTTCTTC	CASSAARGYNKQFF
TRBV7-2	TRBJ1-1	NA	NA	12	TGTGCCAGCCGAAGGGGTGACACTGAAGCTTTCTTT	CASRRGDTEAFF
TRBV20-1	TRBJ1-2	TRBD1	NA	13	TGCAGTGCTCCCGTACCAGGGGGCTATGGCTACACCTTC	CSAPVPGGYGYTF
TRBV7-2	TRBJ2-3	NA	once	15	TGTGCCAGCAGCTTAGTGAGGGGGGCCGACTATACGCAGTATTTT	CASSLVRGADYTQYF
TRBV6-2/TRBV6-3	TRBJ2-5	NA	NA	15	TGTGCCAGCAGTTTTACAGGGCTGTACCAAGAGACCCAGTACTTC	CASSFTGLYQETQYF
TRBV7-3	TRBJ2-1	NA	NA	14	TGTGCCAGCAGCTCCGGGACCTCCTACAATGAGCAGTTCTTC	CASSSGTSYNEQFF
TRBV20-1	TRBJ2-1	NA	NA	16	TGCAGTGCTAGGGGGGATCGGGGGGCGGGATACAATGAGCAGTTCTTC	CSARGDRGAGYNEQFF
TRBV15	TRBJ2-5	NA	NA	13	TGTGCCACCAGCAGAGATGAGGCGGAGACCCAGTACTTC	CATSRDEAETQYF
TRBV12-3/TRBV12-4	TRBJ2-7	NA	NA	12	TGTGCCAGCAGTTCCGACGGACCGGAGCAGTACTTC	CASSSDGPEQYF
TRBV12-3/TRBV12-4	TRBJ1-2	TRBD1	NA	15	TGTGCCAGCAAGATGGTCGGGACAGGGTACTATGGCTACACCTTC	CASKMVGTGYYGYTF
TRBV5-6	TRBJ1-1	NA	NA	15	TGTGCCAGCAGCCCCCAGCTACGGGGAAACACTGAAGCTTTCTTT	CASSPQLRGNTEAFF
TRBV7-2	TRBJ2-7	TRBD2	NA	14	TGTGCCAGCAGCTTAGAGCGGGGTTTCTACGAGCAGTACTTC	CASSLERGFYEQYF
TRBV5-1	TRBJ1-1	NA	NA	15	TGCGCCAGCAGCTTGGATTCCAGAAGTAACACTGAAGCTTTCTTT	CASSLDSRSNTEAFF
TRBV10-3	TRBJ2-7	TRBD1	NA	13	TGTGCCATCGCGACAGGGGGCAACCACGAGCAGTACTTC	CAIATGGNHEQYF
TRBV20-1	TRBJ2-1	TRBD1	NA	14	TGCAGCGGTGACAGGGCACTATCCAACAGGGAGCAGTTCTTC	CSGDRALSNREQFF
TRBV28	TRBJ2-7	TRBD1	NA	15	TGTGCCAGCACCAATGGGGGGACAGGCTCCTACGAGCAGTACTTC	CASTNGGTGSYEQYF
TRBV9	TRBJ1-2	NA	NA	18	TGTGCCAGCAGCGTAGGCCAATCACAACAGGGAGTGAACTATGGCTACACCTTC	CASSVGQSQQGVNYGYTF
TRBV20-1	TRBJ2-5	TRBD2	NA	15	TGCAGTGCTAGCGCACTAGCGGGGGTTAAAGAGACCCAGTACTTC	CSASALAGVKETQYF
TRBV29-1	TRBJ2-7	TRBD1	NA	13	TGCAGCGCTGGACAGGGGGCTTTTAATGAGCAGTACTTC	CSAGQGAFNEQYF
TRBV12-3/TRBV12-4	TRBJ2-7	NA	NA	14	TGTGCCAGCAGTGGGGGGGGGCCGCACAATGAGCAGTACTTC	CASSGGGPHNEQYF
TRBV7-9	TRBJ2-1	TRBD2	NA	18	TGTGCCAGCAGCTTAGGACTAGCGGGGGGGCTGGATTACAATGAGCAGTTCTTC	CASSLGLAGGLDYNEQFF
TRBV7-7	TRBJ2-3	TRBD2	NA	16	TGTGCTAGCAGCGCTCATCCGGGGGGTAGCACAGATACGCAGTATTTT	CASSAHPGGSTDTQYF
TRBV12-3/TRBV12-4	TRBJ2-5	NA	NA	13	TGTGCCAGCAGCTTGCAGGGGATCGATGAGCAGTACTTC	CASSLQGIDEQYF
TRBV6-5	TRBJ1-6	NA	NA	16	TGTGCCAGCAGTTACTCGAACAGGTCAGGAGGTTCACCCCTCCACTTT	CASSYSNRSGGSPLHF
TRBV11-2	TRBJ2-5	NA	NA	14	TGTGCCAGCAGCTTAGCCAGGGATGGAGAGACCCAGTACTTC	CASSLARDGETQYF